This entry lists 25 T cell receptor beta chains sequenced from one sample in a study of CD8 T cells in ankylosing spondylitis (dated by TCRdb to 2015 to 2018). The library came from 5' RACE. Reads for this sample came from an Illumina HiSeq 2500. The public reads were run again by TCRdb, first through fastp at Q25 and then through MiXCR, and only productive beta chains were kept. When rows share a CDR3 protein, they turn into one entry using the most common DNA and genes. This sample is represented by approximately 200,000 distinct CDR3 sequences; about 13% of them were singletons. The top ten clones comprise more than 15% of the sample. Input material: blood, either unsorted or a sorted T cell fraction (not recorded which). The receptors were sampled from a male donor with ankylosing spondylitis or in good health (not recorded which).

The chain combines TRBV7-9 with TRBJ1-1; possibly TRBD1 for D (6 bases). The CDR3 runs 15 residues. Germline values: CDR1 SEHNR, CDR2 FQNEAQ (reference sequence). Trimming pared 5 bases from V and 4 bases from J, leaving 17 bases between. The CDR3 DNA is TGTGCCAGCAGCGGGATTAGAGGGGGACGCACTGAAGCTTTCTTT. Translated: CASSGIRGGRTEAFF.

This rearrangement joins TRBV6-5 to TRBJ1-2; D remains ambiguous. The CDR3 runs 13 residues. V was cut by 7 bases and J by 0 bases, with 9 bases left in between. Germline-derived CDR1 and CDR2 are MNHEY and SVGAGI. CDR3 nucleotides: TGTGCCAGCAAGTTTTTGGCTAACTATGGCTACACCTTC. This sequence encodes CASKFLANYGYTF.

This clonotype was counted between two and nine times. In DNA form, the CDR3 reads TGTGCCAGCAGACTAGCCACGAGCTCCTACAATGAGCAGTTCTTC. As protein: CASRLATSSYNEQFF. The chain recombines TRBV27 with TRBJ2-1; weak D call: TRBD2 (6 bases). Trimming took off 6 bases at V and 0 bases at J, with 12 bases between the two ends. CDR3 length: 15 residues. Per the germline V gene, CDR1 is MNHEY and CDR2 is SMNVEV (reference sequence).

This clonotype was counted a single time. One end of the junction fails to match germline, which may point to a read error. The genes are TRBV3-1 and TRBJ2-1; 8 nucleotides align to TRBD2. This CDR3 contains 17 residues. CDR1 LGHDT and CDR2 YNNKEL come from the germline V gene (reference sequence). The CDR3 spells CACSQDTAGGTYNEQFF. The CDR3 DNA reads TGTGCCTGCAGCCAAGACACTGCGGGGGGCACCTACAATGAGCAGTTCTTC.

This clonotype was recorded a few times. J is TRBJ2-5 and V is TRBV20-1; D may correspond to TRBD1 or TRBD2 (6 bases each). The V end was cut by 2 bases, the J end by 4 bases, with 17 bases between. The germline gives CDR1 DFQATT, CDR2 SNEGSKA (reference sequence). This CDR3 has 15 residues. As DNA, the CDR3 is TGCAGTGCTAGACAAAAGGGGGGAGCGGTAGAGACCCAGTACTTC. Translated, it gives CSARQKGGAVETQYF.

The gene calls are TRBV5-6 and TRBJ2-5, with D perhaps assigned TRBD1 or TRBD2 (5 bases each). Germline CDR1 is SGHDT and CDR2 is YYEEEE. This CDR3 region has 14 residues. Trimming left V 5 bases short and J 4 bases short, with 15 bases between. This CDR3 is CASRLGDPRETQYF. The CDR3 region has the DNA TGTGCCAGCAGGCTGGGGGATCCGAGAGAGACCCAGTACTTC.

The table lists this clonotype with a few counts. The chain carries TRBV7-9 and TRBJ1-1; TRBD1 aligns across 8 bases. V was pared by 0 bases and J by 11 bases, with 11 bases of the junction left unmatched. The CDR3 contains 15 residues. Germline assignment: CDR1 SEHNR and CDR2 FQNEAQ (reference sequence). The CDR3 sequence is CASSLATDRGGTAFF. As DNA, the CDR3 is TGTGCCAGCAGCTTAGCGACCGACAGGGGAGGTACGGCTTTCTTT.

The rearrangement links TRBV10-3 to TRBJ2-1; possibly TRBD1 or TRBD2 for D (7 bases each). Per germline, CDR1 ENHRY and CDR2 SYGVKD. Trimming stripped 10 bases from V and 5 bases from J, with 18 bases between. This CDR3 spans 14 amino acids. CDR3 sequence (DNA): TGTGCCACCTCCGACAGGGAGGGAGACAATGAGCAGTTCTTC. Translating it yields CATSDREGDNEQFF.

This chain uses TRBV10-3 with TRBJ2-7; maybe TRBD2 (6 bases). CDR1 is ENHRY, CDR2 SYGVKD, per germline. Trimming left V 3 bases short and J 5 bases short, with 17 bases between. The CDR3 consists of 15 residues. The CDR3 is CAISESGDFRNEQYF. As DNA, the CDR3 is TGTGCCATCAGTGAATCGGGGGACTTCCGGAACGAGCAGTACTTC.

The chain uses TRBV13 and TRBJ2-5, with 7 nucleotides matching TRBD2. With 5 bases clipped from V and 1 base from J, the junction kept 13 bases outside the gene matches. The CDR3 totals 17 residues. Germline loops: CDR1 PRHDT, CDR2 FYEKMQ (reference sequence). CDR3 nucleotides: TGTGCCAGCAGCCCCGGTGGGGGGGGTTTCCTCCAAGAGACCCAGTACTTC. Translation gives CASSPGGGGFLQETQYF.

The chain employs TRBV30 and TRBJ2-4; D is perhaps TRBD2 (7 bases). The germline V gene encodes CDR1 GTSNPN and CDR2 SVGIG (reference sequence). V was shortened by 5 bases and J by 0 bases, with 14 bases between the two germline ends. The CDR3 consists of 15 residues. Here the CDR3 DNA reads TGTGCCTGGGAGGAGGGGGGGCTAGCCAAAAACATTCAGTACTTC. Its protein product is CAWEEGGLAKNIQYF.

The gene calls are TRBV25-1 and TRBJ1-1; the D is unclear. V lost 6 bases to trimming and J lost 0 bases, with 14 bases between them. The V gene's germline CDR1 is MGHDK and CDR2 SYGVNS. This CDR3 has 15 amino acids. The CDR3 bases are TGTGCCAGCAGCCCTGACCCGGTATTGAACACTGAAGCTTTCTTT. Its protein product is CASSPDPVLNTEAFF.

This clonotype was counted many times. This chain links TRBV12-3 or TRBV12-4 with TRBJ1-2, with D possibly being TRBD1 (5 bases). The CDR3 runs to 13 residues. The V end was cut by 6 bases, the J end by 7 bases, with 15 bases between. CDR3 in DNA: TGTGCCAGCAGCCACCGGGGCCGAGGTGGCTACACCTTC. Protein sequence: CASSHRGRGGYTF.

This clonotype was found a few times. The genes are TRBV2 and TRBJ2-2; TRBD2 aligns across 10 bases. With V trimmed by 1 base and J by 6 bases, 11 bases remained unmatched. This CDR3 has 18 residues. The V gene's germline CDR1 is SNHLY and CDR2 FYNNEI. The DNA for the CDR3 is TGTGCCAGCAGTGAAGGGGAGCGGGAGGGCGGACAACCCGGGGAGCTGTTTTTT. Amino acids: CASSEGEREGGQPGELFF.

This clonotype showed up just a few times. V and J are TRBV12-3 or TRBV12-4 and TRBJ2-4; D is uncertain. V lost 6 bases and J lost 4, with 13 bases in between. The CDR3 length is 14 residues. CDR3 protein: CASSPWEGKNIQYF. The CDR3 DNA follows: TGTGCCAGCAGCCCTTGGGAAGGGAAAAACATTCAGTACTTC.

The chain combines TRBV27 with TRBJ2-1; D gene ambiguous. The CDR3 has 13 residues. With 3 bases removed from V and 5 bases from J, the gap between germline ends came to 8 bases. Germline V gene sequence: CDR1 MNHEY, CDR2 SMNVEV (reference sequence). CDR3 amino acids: CASSFIGNNEQFF. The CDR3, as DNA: TGTGCCAGCAGTTTTATTGGGAACAATGAGCAGTTCTTC.

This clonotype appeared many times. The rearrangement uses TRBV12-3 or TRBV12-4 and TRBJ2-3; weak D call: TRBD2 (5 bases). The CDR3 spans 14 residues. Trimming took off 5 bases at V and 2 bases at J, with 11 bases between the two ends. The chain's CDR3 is CASSPYGITDTQYF. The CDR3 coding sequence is TGTGCCAGCAGTCCATACGGGATCACAGATACGCAGTATTTT.

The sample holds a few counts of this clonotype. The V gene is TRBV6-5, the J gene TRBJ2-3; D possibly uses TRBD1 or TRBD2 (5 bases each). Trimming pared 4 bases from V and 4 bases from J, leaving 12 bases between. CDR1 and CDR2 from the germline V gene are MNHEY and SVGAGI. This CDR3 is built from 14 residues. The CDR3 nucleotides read TGTGCCAGCAGTTTTCTCCCGGGACCAGATACGCAGTATTTT. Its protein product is CASSFLPGPDTQYF.

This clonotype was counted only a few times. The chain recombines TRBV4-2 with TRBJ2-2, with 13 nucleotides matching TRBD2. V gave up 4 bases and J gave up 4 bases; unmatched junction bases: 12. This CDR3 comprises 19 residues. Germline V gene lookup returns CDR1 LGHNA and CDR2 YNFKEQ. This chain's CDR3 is CASSPRVLAGGSGTGELFF. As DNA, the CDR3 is TGTGCCAGCAGCCCCAGGGTACTAGCGGGAGGGAGTGGCACCGGGGAGCTGTTTTTT.

The CDR3 nucleotides are TGCGCCAGCAGACCTATGGAGGGGGCGAGCACTGAAGCTTTCTTT. Amino acid sequence: CASRPMEGASTEAFF. The chain uses TRBV5-1 and TRBJ1-1; 7 bases agree with TRBD1. Trimming took 5 bases from V and 4 from J; bases not matched to a gene: 11. The CDR3 consists of 15 residues. The germline V gene has CDR1 SGHRS and CDR2 YFSETQ. Supplemented by reference TRBV5-1 and TRBJ1-1, the full variable domain reads KAGVTQTPRYLIKTRGQQVTLSCSPISGHRSVSWYQQTPGQGLQFLFEYFSETQRNKGNFPGRFSGRQFSNSRSEMNVSTLELGDSALYLCASRPMEGASTEAFFGQGTRLTVV.

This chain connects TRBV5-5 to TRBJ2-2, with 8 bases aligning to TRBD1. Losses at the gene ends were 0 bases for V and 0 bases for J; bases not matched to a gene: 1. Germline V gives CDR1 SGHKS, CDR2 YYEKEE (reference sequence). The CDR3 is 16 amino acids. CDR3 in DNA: TGTGCCAGCAGCTTGGCAGGGGGCGCGAACACCGGGGAGCTGTTTTTT. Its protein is CASSLAGGANTGELFF. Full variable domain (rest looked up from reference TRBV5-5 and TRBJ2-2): DAGVTQSPTHLIKTRGQQVTLRCSPISGHKSVSWYQQVLGQGPQFIFQYYEKEERGRGNFPDRFSARQFPNYSSELNVNALLLGDSALYLCASSLAGGANTGELFFGEGSRLTVL.

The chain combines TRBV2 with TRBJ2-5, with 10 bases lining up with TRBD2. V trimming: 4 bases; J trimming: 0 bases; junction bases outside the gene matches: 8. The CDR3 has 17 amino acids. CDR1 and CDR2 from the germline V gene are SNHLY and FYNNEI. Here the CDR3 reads CASSVPRTSGDQETQYF. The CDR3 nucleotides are TGTGCCAGCAGTGTCCCGAGGACTAGCGGAGACCAAGAGACCCAGTACTTC.

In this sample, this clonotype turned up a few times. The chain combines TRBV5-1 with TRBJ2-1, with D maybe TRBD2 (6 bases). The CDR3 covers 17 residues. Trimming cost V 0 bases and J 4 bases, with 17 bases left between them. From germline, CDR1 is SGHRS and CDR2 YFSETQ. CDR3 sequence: CASSLASGLAAYNEQFF. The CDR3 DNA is TGCGCCAGCAGCTTGGCCTCTGGGTTAGCGGCTTACAATGAGCAGTTCTTC.

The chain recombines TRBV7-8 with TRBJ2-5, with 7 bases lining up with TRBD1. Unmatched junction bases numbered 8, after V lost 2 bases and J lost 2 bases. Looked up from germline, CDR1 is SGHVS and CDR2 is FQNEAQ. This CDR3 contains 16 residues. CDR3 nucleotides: TGTGCCAGCAGCTTAAGACAGGGCTTGAGGCAAGAGACCCAGTACTTC. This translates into CASSLRQGLRQETQYF. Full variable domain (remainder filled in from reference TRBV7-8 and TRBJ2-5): GAGVSQSPRYKVAKRGQDVALRCDPISGHVSLFWYQQALGQGPEFLTYFQNEAQLDKSGLPSDRFFAERPEGSVSTLKIQRTQQEDSAVYLCASSLRQGLRQETQYFGPGTRLLVL.

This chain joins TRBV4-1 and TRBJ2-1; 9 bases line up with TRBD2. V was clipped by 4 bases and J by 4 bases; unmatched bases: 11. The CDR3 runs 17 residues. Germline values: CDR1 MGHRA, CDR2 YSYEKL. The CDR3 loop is CASSPPPWRGGYNEQFF. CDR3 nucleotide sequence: TGCGCCAGCAGCCCGCCCCCTTGGCGGGGGGGGTACAATGAGCAGTTCTTC.